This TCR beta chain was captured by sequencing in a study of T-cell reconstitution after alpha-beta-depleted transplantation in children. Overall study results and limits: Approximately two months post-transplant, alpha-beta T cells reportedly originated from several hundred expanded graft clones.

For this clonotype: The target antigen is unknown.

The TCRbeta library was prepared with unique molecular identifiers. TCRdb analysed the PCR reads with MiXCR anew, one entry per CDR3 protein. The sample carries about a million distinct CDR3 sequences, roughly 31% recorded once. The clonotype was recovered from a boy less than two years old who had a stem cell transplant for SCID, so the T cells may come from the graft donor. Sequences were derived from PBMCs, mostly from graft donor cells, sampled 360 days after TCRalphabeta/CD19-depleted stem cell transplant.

The CDR3 nucleotides read TGTGCCAGCAGCTTAGTGCAGGACCAAGAGACCCAGTACTTC. This encodes CASSLVQDQETQYF. The chain employs TRBV7-2 and TRBJ2-5; D gene uncertain. The CDR3 spans 14 residues. V lost 1 base and J lost 0, with 6 bases in between. Germline loops: CDR1 SGHTA, CDR2 FQGNSA.